The clone carrying this T cell receptor (beta chain) was seen repeatedly, ten times or more. This entry belongs to a study of T cells in Graves' hyperthyroidism and ophthalmopathy. Trimming removed 2 bases at V and 0 bases at J, with 17 bases between. CDR1 MNHEY and CDR2 SVGEGT come from the germline V gene. The CDR3 contains 18 residues. PBMCs were collected from an approximately 9.2 ml volume of fresh peripheral blood. It was RNA transcripts that yielded the amplified TCR beta CDR3 regions. Initially, a first-round RT-PCR of the TCR CDR3 employed the HTBI primer set. TCRdb ran MiXCR on the multiplex PCR reads and lists one entry per CDR3 protein. The table has fewer than 650,000 distinct CDR3 sequences, 14% to 15% seen once; the top ten hold roughly 4.3%.

The clonotype was recovered from a woman in her 40s with Graves' ophthalmopathy. The sequenced material came from blood. The chain combines TRBV6-2 or TRBV6-3 with TRBJ1-5; D unresolved. The chain's CDR3 is CASSYEGWENHSNQPQHF. The CDR3 nucleotides are TGTGCCAGCAGTTACGAGGGTTGGGAGAACCATAGCAATCAGCCCCAGCATTTT.